These 21 T cell receptor beta chains share one sample of origin, sequenced in a study of beta chain features in type 1 diabetes. Study-level results: Type 1 diabetes patients had moderately but significantly shorter TCRB CDR3s in all four CD4+ subsets.

Their cognate antigens are unknown. Every isolated RNA sample was fully reverse transcribed, so sequencing captured expressed TCRB transcripts. Data came from immunoSEQ multiplex PCR; TCRdb stores just in-frame clones and leaves some out. The sample lists over 150,000 clones, 8% to 8.5% occurring once. The sample taken for sequencing was central memory CD4+ T cells from blood. Receptor source: a woman aged 18-35 years with type 1 diabetes.

This clone has a handful of counts. Different DNA sequences within this sample yield the same CDR3. The V call is TRBV7-2, the J call TRBJ2-5, with TRBD2 matching 7 bases. Per germline, CDR1 SGHTA and CDR2 FQGNSA. The trim removed 3 bases at V and 3 bases at J, leaving 4 bases unmatched. The CDR3 is 14 residues long. CDR3 nucleotide sequence: TGTGCCAGCAGCTTTCAACGGGGGGAAGAGACCCAGTACTTC. Amino acids: CASSFQRGEETQYF. Complete variable domain (other parts from reference TRBV7-2 and TRBJ2-5): GAGVSQSPSNKVTEKGKDVELRCDPISGHTALYWYRQSLGQGLEFLIYFQGNSAPDKSGLPSDRFSAERTGGSVSTLTIQRTQQEDSAVYLCASSFQRGEETQYFGPGTRLLVL.

This CDR3 is CASSFTGGGGELFF. The DNA of the CDR3 is TGTGCCAGCAGTTTTACAGGGGGAGGCGGGGAGCTGTTTTTT. The chain recombines TRBV7-2 with TRBJ2-2; 8 bases are a match to TRBD1. V lost 6 bases and J lost 7; bases outside the gene matches: 7. This CDR3 has 14 amino acids. CDR1 and CDR2 from the germline V gene are SGHTA and FQGNSA. The full variable domain, in which reference TRBV7-2 and TRBJ2-2 provide the parts outside the CDR3, is GAGVSQSPSNKVTEKGKDVELRCDPISGHTALYWYRQSLGQGLEFLIYFQGNSAPDKSGLPSDRFSAERTGGSVSTLTIQRTQQEDSAVYLCASSFTGGGGELFFGEGSRLTVL.

This clone has more than one count but fewer than ten. The sample carries other DNA sequences with the same CDR3. The chain links TRBV11-2 to TRBJ2-3; D not resolved. This CDR3 is 12 amino acids long. V lost 5 bases to trimming and J lost 2 bases, with 5 bases between them. CDR1 is SGHAT and CDR2 is FQNNGV in the germline V gene. The CDR3 bases are TGTGCCAGCAGCCCTTCCACAGATACGCAGTATTTT. This codes for CASSPSTDTQYF.

The CDR3, as DNA: TGCGCCAGCAGCCAAGAGGTGGGGGCGCGGAATCAGCCCCAGCATTTT. Encoded protein: CASSQEVGARNQPQHF. V usage is TRBV4-3 and J usage is TRBJ1-5; D perhaps matches TRBD1 (6 bases). CDR3 length: 16 amino acids. Germline lookup yields CDR1 LGHNA and CDR2 YSLEER. V lost 0 bases to trimming and J lost 4 bases, with 13 bases between them.

The chain recombines TRBV19 with TRBJ1-5, with 8 bases identical to TRBD1. The CDR3 covers 13 residues. V lost 4 bases and J lost 7; bases outside the gene matches: 3. From germline, CDR1 is LNHDA and CDR2 SQIVND (reference sequence). The CDR3 region is CASSTQGAQPQHF. CDR3 bases: TGTGCCAGTAGTACTCAGGGGGCCCAGCCCCAGCATTTT.

This clone was detected only a few times. This chain links TRBV21-1 with TRBJ2-7; whether TRBD1, the table's D call, matches the DNA was not checked. TRBV21-1 is reported as a pseudogene. The length of the CDR3 is 15 residues. The CDR3 DNA sequence: TGTGCCAGCAGCAATGGGGGCTGTGGGTCCTACGAGCAGTACTTC. This translates into CASSNGGCGSYEQYF.

This clone appeared a few times. The J gene is TRBJ1-2, the V gene TRBV29-1, with D hard to call. Trimming took 4 bases from V and 8 from J, leaving 14 bases between them. The CDR3 totals 12 residues. Looked up from germline, CDR1 is SQVTM and CDR2 is ANQGSEA. Here the CDR3 DNA reads TGCAGCGTTGGGCGGGATAGACTCGGCTACACCTTC. Translating gives CSVGRDRLGYTF.

As concerns this clone: This sample includes further DNA sequences coding for the same CDR3. V usage is TRBV5-1 and J usage is TRBJ2-7, with TRBD1 matching 11 bases. Looked up from germline, CDR1 is SGHRS and CDR2 is YFSETQ. V lost 2 bases and J lost 3; bases outside the gene matches: 1. The CDR3 covers 14 residues. The CDR3 bases are TGCGCCAGCAGCTTTGGGACAGGGGGCTACGAGCAGTACTTC. Its protein is CASSFGTGGYEQYF.

The genes are TRBV4-3 and TRBJ2-7; the D gene is possibly TRBD1 (6 bases). This CDR3 has 14 amino acids. Looked up from germline, CDR1 is LGHNA and CDR2 is YSLEER. V was pared by 2 bases and J by 0 bases, with 8 bases between. The CDR3 is CASSQNRASYEQYF. The CDR3 nucleotides are TGCGCCAGCAGCCAAAACAGGGCCTCCTACGAGCAGTACTTC.

This clone was counted between two and nine times. The CDR3 DNA reads TGTGCCAGCAGCTTAGTGACAGGGACCAACGAGCAGTACTTC. Amino acid sequence: CASSLVTGTNEQYF. V and J are TRBV11-2 and TRBJ2-7, with 7 bases lining up with TRBD1. The junction had 5 bases not matched to a gene; V was cut back by 1 base and J by 5 bases. Germline loops: CDR1 SGHAT, CDR2 FQNNGV. The CDR3 covers 14 residues.

This clone has just a few counts. An end of the junction differs from the germline gene, which may be a read error. V and J are TRBV7-7 and TRBJ2-1; possible D gene TRBD1, 5 bases. Germline V gene sequence: CDR1 SSHAT, CDR2 FNYEAQ (reference sequence). This CDR3 region has 13 residues. In DNA form, the CDR3 reads TGTGCTAGCAGCTTAACAGGTTTGAATGAGCAGTTCTTC. As protein: CASSLTGLNEQFF.

This chain connects TRBV7-9 to TRBJ1-3, with D possibly TRBD1 on 6 matching bases. Trimming stripped 6 bases from V and 2 bases from J, with 14 bases between. The germline CDR1 and CDR2 sequences are SEHNR and FQNEAQ (reference sequence). CDR3 length equals 15 residues. CDR3 sequence (DNA): TGTGCCAGCAGTCTAAGGGGGACACCTGGAAACACCATATATTTT. It yields the protein CASSLRGTPGNTIYF.

The chain couples TRBV2 to TRBJ2-7, with a tentative D call TRBD1 (6 bases). Germline CDR1 is SNHLY and CDR2 is FYNNEI. Between the trimmed V and J ends, which lost 4 bases and 3 bases, there was a span of 10 bases. This CDR3 spans 13 amino acids. The CDR3 region is CASSGQDGYEQYF. The CDR3 nucleotides read TGTGCCAGCAGTGGACAGGACGGCTACGAGCAGTACTTC.

This clone was counted a few times. The CDR3 loop is CASSFGEEKLFF. Written as DNA, the CDR3 is TGTGCCAGCAGCTTTGGAGAGGAAAAACTGTTTTTT. This chain uses TRBV11-3 with TRBJ1-4; D is undetermined. The V end was cut by 3 bases, the J end by 8 bases, with 7 bases between. CDR3 length equals 12 residues. Germline V gene sequence: CDR1 SGHNT, CDR2 YENEEA.

CDR3 sequence reads: CASILAGGGDTQYF. CDR3 bases: TGTGCCAGCATTCTAGCGGGGGGCGGGGATACGCAGTATTTT. The rearrangement uses TRBV6-6 and TRBJ2-3, with TRBD2 matching 11 bases. The CDR3 covers 14 residues. Trimming at V came to 7 bases and at J to 6 bases, leaving 6 bases not matched to a gene. CDR1 and CDR2 (germline): MNHNY, SVGAGI (reference sequence).

Comment on this clone: An end of the junction differs from the germline gene, which may be a read error. The chain is built from TRBV5-1 and TRBJ1-1; 7 nucleotides match TRBD1. CDR1 SGHRS and CDR2 YFSETQ come from the germline V gene. The CDR3 consists of 14 residues. CDR3: CAGSGQALNTEAFF. The CDR3 nucleotides read TGCGCCGGCAGCGGACAGGCGTTGAACACTGAAGCTTTCTTT.

This clone was seen a few times. The chain employs TRBV7-2 and TRBJ2-3; 7 nucleotides line up with TRBD2. Looked up from germline, CDR1 is SGHTA and CDR2 is FQGNSA. This CDR3 has 15 residues. V dropped 3 bases and J dropped 4; count of bases not matched to a gene: 7. CDR3 in amino acids: CASSLSLASPDTQYF. CDR3 DNA: TGTGCCAGCAGCTTGTCACTAGCGTCCCCAGATACGCAGTATTTT.

The rearrangement joins TRBV7-9 to TRBJ2-7; 8 nucleotides match TRBD1. Trimming cost V 5 bases and J 5 bases; bases outside gene matches: 14. This CDR3 has 16 residues. Germline-derived CDR1 and CDR2 are SEHNR and FQNEAQ (reference sequence). The CDR3 DNA reads TGTGCCAGCAGCGCCTTGACAGGGGCCGGCGTCGACGAGCAGTACTTC. It codes for CASSALTGAGVDEQYF.

This clone was detected a few times. CDR3 nucleotide sequence: TGCGCCAGCAGCTTGGTAGCGGACTCCTCCTACAATGAGCAGTTCTTC. Its translation: CASSLVADSSYNEQFF. The chain recombines TRBV5-1 with TRBJ2-1; possibly TRBD2 for D (6 bases). CDR1 SGHRS and CDR2 YFSETQ come from the germline V gene. V lost 0 bases, J lost 0 bases, and 10 bases lay in between. The CDR3 is made up of 16 amino acids.

In this sample, this clone turned up a few times. Within the sample, other DNA sequences also encode this same CDR3. The chain combines TRBV6-6 with TRBJ2-7; D call uncertain. The germline CDR1 and CDR2 sequences are MNHNY and SVGAGI (reference sequence). The CDR3 is made up of 13 amino acids. Trimming removed 7 bases at V and 0 bases at J, with 10 bases between. The CDR3 DNA reads TGTGCCAGCACACCGACGGGCTCCTACGAGCAGTACTTC. As protein: CASTPTGSYEQYF.

The chain has TRBV7-2 and TRBJ1-2, with 7 bases lining up with TRBD1. CDR3 length: 12 amino acids. Per germline, CDR1 SGHTA and CDR2 FQGNSA. Unmatched junction bases numbered 5, after V lost 5 bases and J lost 8 bases. The CDR3 DNA follows: TGTGCCAGCAGCCGTACAGGGGAGGGCTACACCTTC. Its protein product is CASSRTGEGYTF. Drawing the rest from reference TRBV7-2 and TRBJ1-2, the complete variable domain is GAGVSQSPSNKVTEKGKDVELRCDPISGHTALYWYRQSLGQGLEFLIYFQGNSAPDKSGLPSDRFSAERTGGSVSTLTIQRTQQEDSAVYLCASSRTGEGYTFGSGTRLTVV.